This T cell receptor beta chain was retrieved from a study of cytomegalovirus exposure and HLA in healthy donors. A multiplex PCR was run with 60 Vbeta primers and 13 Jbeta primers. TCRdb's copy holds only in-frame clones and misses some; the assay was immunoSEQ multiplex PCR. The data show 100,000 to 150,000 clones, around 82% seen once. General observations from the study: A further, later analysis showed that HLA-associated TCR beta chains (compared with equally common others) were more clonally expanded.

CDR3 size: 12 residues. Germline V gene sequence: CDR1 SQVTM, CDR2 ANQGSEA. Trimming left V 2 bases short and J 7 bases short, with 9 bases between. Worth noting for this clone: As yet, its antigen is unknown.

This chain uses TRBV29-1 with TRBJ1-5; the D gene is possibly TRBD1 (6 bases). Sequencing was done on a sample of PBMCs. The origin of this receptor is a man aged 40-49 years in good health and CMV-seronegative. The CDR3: CSVEPGDQPQHF. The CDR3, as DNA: TGCAGCGTTGAACCAGGGGACCAGCCCCAGCATTTT. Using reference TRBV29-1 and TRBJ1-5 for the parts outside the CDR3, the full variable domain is SAVISQKPSRDICQRGTSLTIQCQVDSQVTMMFWYRQQPGQSLTLIATANQGSEATYESGFVIDKFPISRPNLTFSTLTVSNMSPEDSSIYLCSVEPGDQPQHFGDGTRLSIL.